Described below is a single T cell receptor (beta chain) sequence and its context. What it recognizes is unknown. The data were obtained in a study of cytomegalovirus exposure and HLA in healthy donors. The PCR contained 60 Vbeta and 13 Jbeta primers. Assay used: immunoSEQ multiplex PCR; TCRdb lists only in-frame clones, some missing. This table holds tens of thousands of clones, just over 70% found once. Study-wide results and limits: In an earlier analysis, most TCR beta V segments were productive about 87% or about 30% of the time. The classifier reportedly diagnosed cytomegalovirus status with high specificity and sensitivity. An observed cluster of highly shared sequence variants was recorded as a likely sequencing artifact.

This sequence originates from a man aged 55-75 years in good health and CMV-seropositive. The specimen was PBMCs.

The CDR3 DNA sequence: TGCGCCAGCAGCCAAGTGGCGGGCTGGAACCAAGAGACCCAGTACTTC. Amino acids: CASSQVAGWNQETQYF. The genes are TRBV4-1 and TRBJ2-5; tentative D call: TRBD2 (5 bases). V was clipped by 1 base and J by 0 bases, with 12 bases between them. The CDR3 has 16 residues. Germline values: CDR1 MGHRA, CDR2 YSYEKL.